The rows below give T cell receptor beta chains drawn from one sample of a study of T cells after posttransplantation cyclophosphamide. Measured with immunoSEQ multiplex PCR; TCRdb has only the in-frame clones, and not every one. The table has more than 10,000 clones, about 83% seen once; the top ten hold approximately 0.8%. Material: memory CD4+ T cells sorted from PBMCs. These TCRs come from a man aged 45-60 years in good health, CMV-negative, and a related stem cell transplant donor. Each CDR3 is given with its conserved first and last residue. D genes are given only for firm matches. Size is omitted from some rows. Given values are once, few, many or a class for expanded clones.

CDR3 DNA	CDR3 protein	clone size	V gene	D gene	J gene
TGTGCCAGCAGCTTGTCTGGCGGGGGGAAAGAGACCCAGTACTTC	CASSLSGGGKETQYF	.	TRBV5-4	TRBD2	TRBJ2-5
TGTGCCAGCAGCTCCCTCCCGCGAACGGAGACCCAGTACTTC	CASSSLPRTETQYF	once	TRBV7-7	.	TRBJ2-5
TGTGCCAGCAGTACTAGCAGGATCCAAGAGACCCAGTACTTC	CASSTSRIQETQYF	.	TRBV6-6	.	TRBJ2-5
TGTGCCAGCAGCGGTCAGGGGGGGAACACTGAAGCTTTCTTT	CASSGQGGNTEAFF	.	TRBV7-3	TRBD1	TRBJ1-1
TGTGCCAGCAGCTCTTACCGCGGACAGGGGTACGAGCAGTACTTC	CASSSYRGQGYEQYF	.	TRBV11-2	TRBD1	TRBJ2-7
TGTGCCAGCAGCTTACCGGGACTGACAATCCAGTACTTC	CASSLPGLTIQYF	.	TRBV11-1	.	TRBJ2-4
TGTGCCAGCAGTACAGGGGGCTGGACAGATACGCAGTATTTT	CASSTGGWTDTQYF	.	TRBV6-6	TRBD1	TRBJ2-3
TGTGCCAGCAGCAAATTGGACAGATACCAAGAGACCCAGTACTTC	CASSKLDRYQETQYF	.	TRBV11-2	.	TRBJ2-5
TGTGCCAGCAGCTGGGGGACCCCCGGGAGTGGGACAGATACGCAGTATTTT	CASSWGTPGSGTDTQYF	.	TRBV5-4	.	TRBJ2-3
TGTGCCAGCAACCTAGGCCGCGGTTGGGAAGAGACCCAGTACTTC	CASNLGRGWEETQYF	few	TRBV6-1	.	TRBJ2-5
TGTGCCAGCAGTGAACAACAGGGAACTGAAGCTTTCTTT	CASSEQQGTEAFF	.	TRBV6-5	.	TRBJ1-1
TGTGCCAGTTGTTCGACAGGGATCACCTATAATTCACCCCTCCACTTT	CASCSTGITYNSPLHF	.	TRBV19	TRBD1	TRBJ1-6
TGTGCCAGCAGCGTAACTGAAAACTGGGAGACCCAGTACTTC	CASSVTENWETQYF	.	TRBV9	.	TRBJ2-5
TGTGCCAGCAGTGAAGGGGCCGCTATCTATGGCTACACCTTC	CASSEGAAIYGYTF	.	TRBV6-1	.	TRBJ1-2
TGTGCCAGCAGCTTAGCGGGAGGGAGGCGCACCGGGGAGCTGTTTTTT	CASSLAGGRRTGELFF	.	TRBV7-3	TRBD2	TRBJ2-2
TGCGCCAGCAGTGATCGGAGATATGGCTACACCTTC	CASSDRRYGYTF	.	TRBV10-1	.	TRBJ1-2
TGTGCCAGCAGCTATTATGGGACAGGCTCTGGAAACACCATATATTTT	CASSYYGTGSGNTIYF	.	TRBV7-2	TRBD1	TRBJ1-3
TGTGCCAGCAATCCGGGACTACCCCCGGAGACCCAGTACTTC	CASNPGLPPETQYF	.	TRBV6-1	TRBD2	TRBJ2-5
TGTGCCAGCAGCTGGACCGGGACACTAGGCTACGAGCAGTACTTC	CASSWTGTLGYEQYF	.	TRBV7-2	.	TRBJ2-7
TGTGCCAGCAGTTTATATCAGGGATACGAGCAGTACTTC	CASSLYQGYEQYF	.	TRBV27	.	TRBJ2-7
TGCAGCGTTGAACGGGAAGGGGGCCCATACAATGAGCAGTTCTTC	CSVEREGGPYNEQFF	.	TRBV29-1	TRBD1	TRBJ2-1
TGTGCCAGCAGAAAAATGGGCGGGGGAGGCTACACCTTC	CASRKMGGGGYTF	.	TRBV6-5	.	TRBJ1-2
TGTGCCAGCAGCGTAGGTACAGGGGCCTACAATGAGCAGTTCTTC	CASSVGTGAYNEQFF	.	TRBV9	TRBD1	TRBJ2-1
TGTGCCAGCAGCGTAGCGGAGCTCACAGATACGCAGTATTTT	CASSVAELTDTQYF	.	TRBV9	.	TRBJ2-3
TGTGCCAGCAGTGGGACAGATGAAAAACTGTTTTTT	CASSGTDEKLFF	.	TRBV2	.	TRBJ1-4